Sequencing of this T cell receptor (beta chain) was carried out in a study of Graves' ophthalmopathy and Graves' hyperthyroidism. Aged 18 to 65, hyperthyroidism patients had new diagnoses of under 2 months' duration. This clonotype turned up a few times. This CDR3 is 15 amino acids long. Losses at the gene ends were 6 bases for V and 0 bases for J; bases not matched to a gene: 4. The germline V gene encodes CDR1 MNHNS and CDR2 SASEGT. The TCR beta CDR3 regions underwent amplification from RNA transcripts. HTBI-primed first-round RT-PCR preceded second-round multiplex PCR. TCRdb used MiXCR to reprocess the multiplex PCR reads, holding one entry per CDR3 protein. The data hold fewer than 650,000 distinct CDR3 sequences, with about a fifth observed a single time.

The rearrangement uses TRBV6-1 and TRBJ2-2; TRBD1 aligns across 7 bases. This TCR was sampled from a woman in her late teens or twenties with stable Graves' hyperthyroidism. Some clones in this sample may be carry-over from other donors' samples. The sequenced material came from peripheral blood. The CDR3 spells CASSPGGSNTGELFF. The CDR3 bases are TGTGCCAGCAGCCCAGGGGGATCGAACACCGGGGAGCTGTTTTTT.